Presented here are 7 T cell receptor beta chains from one specimen sequenced in a study of PD-1 blockade in classical Hodgkin lymphoma. Specified time point: cycle 4 day 1 (C4D1), after six to seven weeks of nivolumab. All patients experienced relapse after autologous stem cell transplantation, and brentuximab vedotin exposure was variable. CD4+ T cells were purified from thawed PBMCs by magnetic negative selection. Profiled with immunoSEQ multiplex PCR; TCRdb holds only in-frame clones, not every one. The sample records fewer than 35,000 clones, around 84% being singletons. The sample in question was CD4+ T cells from blood, obtained before the fourth cycle of nivolumab. These receptor sequences come from a human donor with classical Hodgkin lymphoma.

This clone was counted between two and nine times. The chain recombines TRBV7-2 with TRBJ1-6, with 8 bases that match TRBD1. Germline V gene sequence: CDR1 SGHTA, CDR2 FQGNSA. The CDR3 contains 15 residues. The junction had 4 bases not matched to a gene; V was cut back by 3 bases and J by 6 bases. The CDR3 coding sequence is TGTGCCAGCAGCTTCCGGGGACAGGTTAATTCACCCCTCCACTTT. Its translation is CASSFRGQVNSPLHF.

The chain combines TRBV29-1 with TRBJ2-1; 12 bases fit TRBD2. This CDR3 region has 14 residues. Looked up from germline, CDR1 is SQVTM and CDR2 is ANQGSEA. J was trimmed by 0 bases and V by 6 bases; bases with no gene match: 0. CDR3 amino acids: CSVTSGGSYNEQFF. The CDR3 DNA follows: TGCAGCGTGACTAGCGGGGGCTCCTACAATGAGCAGTTCTTC.

The chain employs TRBV28 and TRBJ2-2; perhaps TRBD2 as D (6 bases). With 6 bases removed from V and 2 bases from J, the gap between germline ends came to 10 bases. The CDR3 sequence is 14 residues long. Germline CDR1 is MDHEN and CDR2 is SYDVKM. The CDR3 region is CASSPGDNTGELFF. Here the CDR3 DNA reads TGTGCCAGCAGCCCGGGGGACAACACCGGGGAGCTGTTTTTT. The whole variable domain, remainder taken from reference TRBV28 and TRBJ2-2, is DVKVTQSSRYLVKRTGEKVFLECVQDMDHENMFWYRQDPGLGLRLIYFSYDVKMKEKGDIPEGYSVSREKKERFSLILESASTNQTSMYLCASSPGDNTGELFFGEGSRLTVL.

This clone was found a few times. This chain connects TRBV21-1 to TRBJ2-1. TRBV21-1 is a pseudogene segment. The CDR3 spans 16 residues. The CDR3 region has the DNA TGTGCCAGCAGCTCAGGAAAAGCGCCCAGCTACAATGAGCAGTTCTTC. Its protein product is CASSSGKAPSYNEQFF.

The J gene is TRBJ1-1, the V gene TRBV11-3, with D unresolved. Germline V gene data show CDR1 as SGHNT and CDR2 as YENEEA. The germline V and J ends were trimmed by 3 bases and 4 bases, with 9 bases remaining between them. The CDR3 length is 13 residues. Here the CDR3 reads CASSFRLGTEAFF. The CDR3 DNA sequence: TGTGCCAGCAGCTTTCGACTTGGCACTGAAGCTTTCTTT.

This sequence joins TRBV30 and TRBJ2-1; 10 bases match TRBD1. J lost 3 bases, V lost 0 bases, and 5 bases had no gene match. This CDR3 region has 16 residues. Germline V CDR1 and CDR2: GTSNPN, SVGIG (reference sequence). The CDR3 bases are TGTGCCTGGAGTGTAATAGGGACAGGGGTCTACAATGAGCAGTTCTTC. It is translated as CAWSVIGTGVYNEQFF.

This clone occurred a few times. The chain couples TRBV6-4 to TRBJ1-5; D gene ambiguous. V gave up 10 bases and J gave up 3 bases, with 1 base separating them. Germline V gives CDR1 MRHNA, CDR2 SNTAGT. CDR3 length: 9 amino acids. CDR3 residues: CANNQPQHF. The CDR3 region has the DNA TGTGCCAACAATCAGCCCCAGCATTTT.